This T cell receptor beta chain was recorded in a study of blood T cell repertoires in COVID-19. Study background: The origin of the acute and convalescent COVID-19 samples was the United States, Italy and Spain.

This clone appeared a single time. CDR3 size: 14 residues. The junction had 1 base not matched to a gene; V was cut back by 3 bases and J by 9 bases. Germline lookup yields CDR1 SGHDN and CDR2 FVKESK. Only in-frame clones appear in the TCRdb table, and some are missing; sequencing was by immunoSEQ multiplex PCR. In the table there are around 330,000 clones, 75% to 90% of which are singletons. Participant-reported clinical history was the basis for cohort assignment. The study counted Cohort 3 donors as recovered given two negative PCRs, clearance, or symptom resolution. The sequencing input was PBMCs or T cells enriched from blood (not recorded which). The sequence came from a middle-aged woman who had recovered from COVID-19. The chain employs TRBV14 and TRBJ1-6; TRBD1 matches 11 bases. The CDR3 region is CASSQGQGGSPLHF. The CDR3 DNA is TGTGCCAGCAGCCAGGGACAGGGGGGTTCACCCCTCCACTTT. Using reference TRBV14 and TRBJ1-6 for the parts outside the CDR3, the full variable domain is EAGVTQFPSHSVIEKGQTVTLRCDPISGHDNLYWYRRVMGKEIKFLLHFVKESKQDESGMPNNRFLAERTGGTYSTLKVQPAELEDSGVYFCASSQGQGGSPLHFGNGTRLTVT.